These 31 T cell receptor beta chains came from one sample sequenced in a study of cytomegalovirus exposure and HLA in healthy donors. The PCR used 60 Vbeta and 13 Jbeta primers. Some clones are missing from TCRdb's copy, which holds only in-frame ones; the method was immunoSEQ multiplex PCR. The sample includes about 170,000 clones, less than 85% of them seen just once. The sequenced material came from PBMCs. These receptors all come from a male donor in good health and CMV-seronegative.

This clone was seen a few times. The chain recombines TRBV28 with TRBJ2-7; 7 nucleotides agree with TRBD1. This CDR3 has 15 residues. CDR1 MDHEN and CDR2 SYDVKM come from the germline V gene. J lost 6 bases, V lost 4 bases, and 12 bases had no gene match. The CDR3 protein is CASSSMTGPAGEQYF. DNA of the CDR3: TGTGCCAGCAGTTCTATGACAGGGCCGGCCGGCGAGCAGTACTTC.

The chain is built from TRBV5-4 and TRBJ2-2; possible D gene TRBD2, 5 bases. Germline V gene sequence: CDR1 SGHNT, CDR2 YYREEE (reference sequence). The CDR3 extends over 14 amino acids. With 4 bases removed from V and 4 bases from J, the gap between germline ends came to 11 bases. The CDR3 region has the DNA TGTGCCAGCAGCCCAGGTGGAGGCACCGGGGAGCTGTTTTTT. Translated: CASSPGGGTGELFF.

The chain links TRBV29-1 to TRBJ1-1; D is unresolved. There are 12 residues in the CDR3. Germline V gene sequence: CDR1 SQVTM, CDR2 ANQGSEA. V was trimmed by 5 bases and J by 6 bases, leaving 13 bases between them. The CDR3 nucleotides read TGCAGCGTTAAAGTAGTGGGCCCTGAAGCTTTCTTT. Translated: CSVKVVGPEAFF.

The chain recombines TRBV9 with TRBJ2-3; 11 bases agree with TRBD2. From germline, CDR1 is SGDLS and CDR2 YYNGEE. This CDR3 has 16 amino acids. V was pared by 2 bases and J by 5 bases, with 7 bases of the junction left unmatched. Here the CDR3 reads CASSVTSGGGLDTQYF. For the CDR3, the DNA is TGTGCCAGCAGCGTCACTAGCGGGGGTGGTTTAGATACGCAGTATTTT.

V usage is TRBV6-6 and J usage is TRBJ2-7, with 9 bases that match TRBD1. This CDR3 has 14 residues. Germline loops: CDR1 MNHNY, CDR2 SVGAGI (reference sequence). V gave up 4 bases and J gave up 4 bases; unmatched junction bases: 5. The CDR3 DNA sequence: TGTGCCAGCAGTTCAACCGGGACAGGGTACGAGCAGTACTTC. Protein sequence: CASSSTGTGYEQYF.

This chain joins TRBV28 and TRBJ1-5; D is possibly TRBD1 (6 bases). The CDR3 has 14 amino acids. Trimming cost V 6 bases and J 5 bases, with 14 bases left between them. Germline assignment: CDR1 MDHEN and CDR2 SYDVKM. CDR3 sequence reads: CASRTGLKDQPQHF. The CDR3 nucleotides read TGTGCCAGCAGAACAGGGTTGAAGGATCAGCCCCAGCATTTT.

This rearrangement joins TRBV5-1 to TRBJ2-3; 7 bases line up with TRBD1. The V segment lost 6 bases and the J segment 5 bases; nucleotides outside the gene matches: 6. Germline-derived CDR1 and CDR2 are SGHRS and YFSETQ. The CDR3 is made up of 13 amino acids. The CDR3 nucleotides are TGCGCCAGCAATGAGGGGGCGAGAGATACGCAGTATTTT. Translated, it gives CASNEGARDTQYF.

This clone was seen more than once but under ten times. The chain employs TRBV7-2 and TRBJ2-2, with 8 nucleotides matching TRBD2. Trimming removed 4 bases from V and 7 bases from J; junction bases left unmatched: 11. The CDR3 runs 16 residues. Germline V gene data show CDR1 as SGHTA and CDR2 as FQGNSA. Here the CDR3 reads CASSSRTPGLVGELFF. The CDR3 region has the DNA TGTGCCAGCAGCTCAAGAACCCCGGGACTAGTCGGGGAGCTGTTTTTT.

The chain employs TRBV19 and TRBJ2-5, with D possibly matching TRBD1 (6 bases). The CDR3 contains 12 residues. Germline CDR1 reads LNHDA; CDR2 reads SQIVND (reference sequence). V was cut by 4 bases and J by 7 bases, with 10 bases left in between. The CDR3 DNA reads TGTGCCAGTAGTACAGGGGCCGGGACCCAGTACTTC. It encodes CASSTGAGTQYF. Using reference TRBV19 and TRBJ2-5 for the parts outside the CDR3, the full variable domain is DGGITQSPKYLFRKEGQNVTLSCEQNLNHDAMYWYRQDPGQGLRLIYYSQIVNDFQKGDIAEGYSVSREKKESFPLTVTSAQKNPTAFYLCASSTGAGTQYFGPGTRLLVL.

The chain uses TRBV9 and TRBJ2-2, with D perhaps matching TRBD1 (6 bases). The CDR3 sequence is 15 residues long. Germline values: CDR1 SGDLS, CDR2 YYNGEE. The V end lost 3 bases, the J end lost 3 bases, and 12 bases lay between the germline ends. CDR3 coding DNA: TGTGCCAGCAGCGCCGCGTACAGGGACACCGGGGAGCTGTTTTTT. The encoded protein is CASSAAYRDTGELFF.

The chain links TRBV7-9 to TRBJ2-2; possibly TRBD2 for D (7 bases). CDR1 and CDR2 from the germline V gene are SEHNR and FQNEAQ (reference sequence). Trimming removed 0 bases from V and 3 bases from J, with 14 bases in between. The CDR3 spans 17 residues. DNA of the CDR3: TGTGCCAGCAGCTTAGCGTTCGCGGGGGCCCACACCGGGGAGCTGTTTTTT. It encodes CASSLAFAGAHTGELFF.

The chain uses TRBV7-9 and TRBJ2-7, with D unclear. The CDR3 extends over 13 amino acids. V gave up 5 bases and J gave up 2 bases, with 10 bases separating them. Germline assignment: CDR1 SEHNR and CDR2 FQNEAQ (reference sequence). CDR3 sequence: CASSRRSTYEQYF. In DNA, the CDR3 is TGTGCCAGCAGCCGTAGATCCACCTACGAGCAGTACTTC.

The chain is built from TRBV27 and TRBJ2-3; D gene ambiguous. This CDR3 comprises 13 residues. V dropped 2 bases and J dropped 1 base, with 4 bases sitting between them. Germline V gives CDR1 MNHEY, CDR2 SMNVEV (reference sequence). The CDR3 DNA follows: TGTGCCAGCAGTTTACTCGGCACAGATACGCAGTATTTT. Its translation is CASSLLGTDTQYF.

The rearrangement joins TRBV28 to TRBJ1-2; D is possibly TRBD1 (5 bases). With 6 bases removed from V and 8 bases from J, the gap between germline ends came to 19 bases. This CDR3 is built from 14 residues. Germline lookup yields CDR1 MDHEN and CDR2 SYDVKM. CDR3 in amino acids: CASRKTSGFHGYTF. The CDR3 DNA reads TGTGCCAGCAGAAAAACATCAGGGTTCCACGGCTACACCTTC.

V and J are TRBV9 and TRBJ1-2, with a weak D call TRBD1 (6 bases). Germline CDR1 is SGDLS and CDR2 is YYNGEE. V lost 3 bases and J 8 bases, leaving 17 bases between the germline ends. The CDR3 contains 14 residues. Written as DNA, the CDR3 is TGTGCCAGCAGCGCCCAAACAGGGCCTAGCGGCTACACCTTC. It translates to CASSAQTGPSGYTF.

The chain carries TRBV5-6 and TRBJ2-1; TRBD2 aligns across 12 bases. The J segment lost 8 bases and the V segment lost 4 bases, leaving 4 bases of the junction unmatched. This CDR3 has 14 residues. Germline V gene lookup returns CDR1 SGHDT and CDR2 YYEEEE. The CDR3 nucleotides are TGTGCCAGCAGCCCTCTAGCGGGGGGGTATGAGCAGTTCTTC. It specifies CASSPLAGGYEQFF.

This rearrangement joins TRBV6-1 to TRBJ1-3, with D perhaps matching TRBD1 (5 bases). Germline CDR1 reads MNHNS; CDR2 reads SASEGT. The CDR3 spans 13 residues. The CDR3 reads CAEKDSAGNTIYF. CDR3 nucleotides: TGTGCAGAGAAAGACAGTGCTGGAAACACCATATATTTT.

This clone occurred once. This chain uses TRBV29-1 with TRBJ2-5, with 7 bases aligning to TRBD1. CDR3 length: 12 amino acids. The junction had 7 bases not matched to a gene; V was cut back by 7 bases and J by 5 bases. CDR1 is SQVTM and CDR2 is ANQGSEA in the germline V gene. The CDR3 DNA follows: TGCAGCGCCACGACAGGGATGGAGACCCAGTACTTC. This encodes CSATTGMETQYF.

The chain employs TRBV29-1 and TRBJ2-5; 9 bases align to TRBD1. Germline lookup yields CDR1 SQVTM and CDR2 ANQGSEA. Unmatched junction bases numbered 2, after V lost 5 bases and J lost 4 bases. CDR3 length equals 12 residues. The CDR3 sequence is CSVYRGLETQYF. CDR3 bases: TGCAGCGTTTACAGGGGGCTAGAGACCCAGTACTTC. The full variable domain, with the rest looked up from reference TRBV29-1 and TRBJ2-5, is SAVISQKPSRDICQRGTSLTIQCQVDSQVTMMFWYRQQPGQSLTLIATANQGSEATYESGFVIDKFPISRPNLTFSTLTVSNMSPEDSSIYLCSVYRGLETQYFGPGTRLLVL.

This sequence joins TRBV5-4 and TRBJ2-1; 9 bases map to TRBD2. The CDR3 covers 14 residues. The germline V gene has CDR1 SGHNT and CDR2 YYREEE (reference sequence). V was pared by 3 bases and J by 5 bases, with 3 bases of the junction left unmatched. The CDR3 DNA reads as TGTGCCAGCAGCTCGGGACTAGCAGACAATGAGCAGTTCTTC. Translating it yields CASSSGLADNEQFF.

The chain has TRBV5-1 and TRBJ2-5; D is uncertain. Germline lookup yields CDR1 SGHRS and CDR2 YFSETQ. The CDR3 runs to 12 residues. The germline V and J ends were trimmed by 5 bases and 5 bases, with 10 bases remaining between them. The CDR3 DNA sequence: TGCGCCAGCAGTTTTTCCCGGGAGACCCAGTACTTC. Its protein is CASSFSRETQYF.

The chain has TRBV25-1 and TRBJ2-7; tentatively, D is TRBD1 (6 bases). CDR3 length: 14 residues. CDR1 and CDR2 (germline): MGHDK, SYGVNS. V was cut by 4 bases and J by 3 bases, with 13 bases left in between. CDR3 residues: CASSGSTGGYEQYF. DNA for the CDR3: TGTGCCAGCAGTGGCTCGACAGGAGGCTACGAGCAGTACTTC.

The gene calls are TRBV7-2 and TRBJ2-3; D perhaps matches TRBD2 (6 bases). This CDR3 region has 15 residues. Germline CDR1 is SGHTA and CDR2 is FQGNSA. Trimming shortened V by 2 bases and J by 5 bases, and 14 bases separated the two germline ends. CDR3 sequence reads: CASSLYTGSGDTQYF. The CDR3 coding sequence is TGTGCCAGCAGCTTATATACCGGGAGTGGAGATACGCAGTATTTT.

The rearrangement uses TRBV7-9 and TRBJ2-1; D unclear. Germline CDR1 reads SEHNR; CDR2 reads FQNEAQ (reference sequence). This CDR3 is built from 15 residues. V was pared by 1 base and J by 3 bases, with 10 bases between. This chain's CDR3 is CASSLVVGFYNEQFF. The CDR3 DNA sequence: TGTGCCAGCAGCTTAGTGGTCGGTTTCTACAATGAGCAGTTCTTC. Variable domain in full (rest from reference TRBV7-9 and TRBJ2-1): DTGVSQNPRHKITKRGQNVTFRCDPISEHNRLYWYRQTLGQGPEFLTYFQNEAQLEKSRLLSDRFSAERPKGSFSTLEIQRTEQGDSAMYLCASSLVVGFYNEQFFGPGTRLTVL.

V gene TRBV7-2 combines with J gene TRBJ2-5; tentatively, D is TRBD2 (6 bases). Per the germline V gene, CDR1 is SGHTA and CDR2 is FQGNSA. Trimming removed 5 bases from V and 7 bases from J, with 14 bases in between. The CDR3 spans 13 residues. This chain's CDR3 is CASSPVAVGTQYF. CDR3 coding DNA: TGTGCCAGCAGCCCAGTAGCGGTCGGGACCCAGTACTTC.

The CDR3 sequence: CASSNLPGQQYGYTF. Written as DNA, the CDR3 is TGTGCCAGTAGTAATCTGCCGGGACAGCAGTATGGCTACACCTTC. The rearrangement joins TRBV19 to TRBJ1-2, with TRBD1 matching over 7 bases. CDR3 length equals 15 residues. CDR1 and CDR2 from the germline V gene are LNHDA and SQIVND (reference sequence). V lost 4 bases and J lost 5; bases outside the gene matches: 10.

The rearrangement joins TRBV5-6 to TRBJ2-1, with 16 bases lining up with TRBD2. After removal of 3 bases from V and 3 bases from J, the junction contained 9 bases not matched to a gene. The CDR3 is 19 residues long. Germline-derived CDR1 and CDR2 are SGHDT and YYEEEE. CDR3 loop: CASSSLGTSGRVGYNEQFF. CDR3 sequence (DNA): TGTGCCAGCAGCTCACTTGGGACTAGCGGGAGGGTAGGCTACAATGAGCAGTTCTTC.

This chain connects TRBV27 to TRBJ1-2; 7 bases are shared with TRBD1. The CDR3 sequence is 13 residues long. The germline CDR1 and CDR2 sequences are MNHEY and SMNVEV (reference sequence). V dropped 6 bases and J dropped 6; count of bases not matched to a gene: 7. The CDR3 protein is CASSRGGFNGYTF. CDR3 DNA: TGTGCCAGCAGCCGAGGGGGCTTTAATGGCTACACCTTC.

Only one count was recorded for this clone. The chain recombines TRBV7-2 with TRBJ2-1; D not certain. Trimming pared 5 bases from V and 0 bases from J, leaving 11 bases between. The CDR3 loop spans 15 amino acids. CDR1 SGHTA and CDR2 FQGNSA come from the germline V gene. The CDR3 region has the DNA TGTGCCAGCAGCGTCCTTAGGAGCTCCTACAATGAGCAGTTCTTC. Translation gives CASSVLRSSYNEQFF.

CDR3 sequence (DNA): TGTGCCACCAGCAGAGCTCGGACAGCTTGGGCTGAAGCTTTCTTT. Its translation is CATSRARTAWAEAFF. The chain is built from TRBV15 and TRBJ1-1, with a tentative D call TRBD1 (6 bases). V shed 1 base and J shed 6 bases, with 15 bases lying between them. This CDR3 contains 15 residues. The germline V gene encodes CDR1 LNHNV and CDR2 YYDKDF (reference sequence).

J is TRBJ2-1 and V is TRBV21-1; the table's D call, TRBD2, has no DNA check behind it. TRBV21-1 is annotated as a pseudogene. CDR3 size: 19 residues. The CDR3 is CASSKVGLAGAHSYNEQFF. CDR3 nucleotide sequence: TGTGCCAGCAGCAAAGTGGGACTAGCGGGGGCTCACTCCTACAATGAGCAGTTCTTC.